These 24 T cell receptor beta chains were all obtained from the same sample, sequenced in a study of cytomegalovirus exposure and HLA in healthy donors. Both 60 Vbeta primers and 13 Jbeta primers went into the PCR. Sequencing used immunoSEQ multiplex PCR; TCRdb keeps in-frame clones, though not all of them. Counted here are around 100,000 clones, approximately 68% occurring once; the ten biggest clones make up approximately 4.3%. The sequencing sample was made of PBMCs. The receptors come from a woman between 18 and 29 years old in good health and CMV-seropositive.

This chain links TRBV7-3 with TRBJ2-7; 15 bases are a match to TRBD2. This CDR3 comprises 15 residues. The germline CDR1 and CDR2 sequences are SGHTA and FQGTGA. V gave up 5 bases and J gave up 4 bases; unmatched junction bases: 3. CDR3 coding DNA: TGTGCCAGCAGCGAGGGGACTAGCGGGGGGTACGAGCAGTACTTC. This gives the protein CASSEGTSGGYEQYF.

The chain employs TRBV28 and TRBJ1-1; possibly TRBD1 for D (5 bases). Germline CDR1 reads MDHEN; CDR2 reads SYDVKM. The CDR3 is 14 amino acids. Trimming left V 5 bases short and J 6 bases short, with 16 bases between. CDR3: CASSPQGSLAEAFF. CDR3 nucleotide sequence: TGTGCCAGCAGTCCGCAGGGTAGTCTGGCTGAAGCTTTCTTT.

In this sample, this clone turned up once. J is TRBJ2-1 and V is TRBV11-2; 10 nucleotides line up with TRBD2. J lost 3 bases, V lost 3 bases, and 2 bases had no gene match. This CDR3 is 15 amino acids long. Germline V gene sequence: CDR1 SGHAT, CDR2 FQNNGV. The CDR3 DNA sequence: TGTGCCAGCAGCTTCGGGACTAGCGACTACAATGAGCAGTTCTTC. Residues: CASSFGTSDYNEQFF. Using reference TRBV11-2 and TRBJ2-1 for the parts outside the CDR3, the full variable domain is EAGVAQSPRYKIIEKRQSVAFWCNPISGHATLYWYQQILGQGPKLLIQFQNNGVVDDSQLPKDRFSAERLKGVDSTLKIQPAKLEDSAVYLCASSFGTSDYNEQFFGPGTRLTVL.

This clone is a singleton in its sample. The chain links TRBV7-9 to TRBJ1-1; the match to TRBD1 covers 11 bases. Looked up from germline, CDR1 is SEHNR and CDR2 is FQNEAQ (reference sequence). Trimming cost V 1 base and J 4 bases; bases outside gene matches: 11. CDR3 length: 18 residues. The CDR3 here is CASSLEGRTGGGSTEAFF. CDR3 DNA sequence: TGTGCCAGCAGCTTAGAGGGCAGGACAGGGGGCGGTAGCACTGAAGCTTTCTTT. Supplemented by reference TRBV7-9 and TRBJ1-1, the full variable domain reads DTGVSQNPRHKITKRGQNVTFRCDPISEHNRLYWYRQTLGQGPEFLTYFQNEAQLEKSRLLSDRFSAERPKGSFSTLEIQRTEQGDSAMYLCASSLEGRTGGGSTEAFFGQGTRLTVV.

The chain uses TRBV6-7 and TRBJ2-7, with 15 bases lining up with TRBD2. TRBV6-7 is annotated as an ORF whose role is uncertain. The CDR3 spans 15 residues. Unmatched junction bases numbered 7, after V lost 6 bases and J lost 7 bases. The CDR3 DNA reads TGTGCCAGCAGGGGGACTAGCGGGAGGAGTAGAGAGCAGTACTTC. It is translated as CASRGTSGRSREQYF.

This sequence joins TRBV18 and TRBJ2-5; 14 bases are a match to TRBD2. The CDR3 is made up of 18 amino acids. CDR1 is KGHSH, CDR2 LQKENI, per germline. V shed 1 base and J 4 bases; nucleotides not matched to a gene: 8. CDR3: CASSPRGLAGDGGETQYF. The CDR3 DNA reads as TGTGCCAGCTCACCACGGGGACTAGCGGGAGATGGGGGAGAGACCCAGTACTTC.

There are a few counts of this clone. In nucleotides, the CDR3 is TGTGCCAGCAGTGGTACTAGCGGGAGAAGCACAGATACGCAGTATTTT. Translation: CASSGTSGRSTDTQYF. The V and J genes are TRBV25-1 and TRBJ2-3; 11 nucleotides line up with TRBD2. Germline CDR1 MGHDK, CDR2 SYGVNS. The CDR3 runs to 16 residues. Trimming at V came to 4 bases and at J to 0 bases, leaving 3 bases not matched to a gene.

This chain links TRBV18 with TRBJ1-3; 7 bases map to TRBD1. Looked up from germline, CDR1 is KGHSH and CDR2 is LQKENI. V lost 5 bases to trimming and J lost 0 bases; unmatched junction nucleotides: 7. The CDR3 has 16 residues. The CDR3 DNA is TGTGCCAGCTCAGGGACAGTCCCTGACTCTGGAAACACCATATATTTT. Encoded protein: CASSGTVPDSGNTIYF. The variable domain in full, completed from reference TRBV18 and TRBJ1-3, reads NAGVMQNPRHLVRRRGQEARLRCSPMKGHSHVYWYRQLPEEGLKFMVYLQKENIIDESGMPKERFSAEFPKEGPSILRIQQVVRGDSAAYFCASSGTVPDSGNTIYFGEGSWLTVV.

The rearrangement links TRBV11-1 to TRBJ2-1, with TRBD2 matching 13 bases. The CDR3 sequence is 15 residues long. The germline V gene has CDR1 SGHAT and CDR2 FQDESV (reference sequence). V lost 6 bases, J lost 7 bases, and 6 bases stayed unmatched. The CDR3 sequence: CASSLTSGRENEQFF. CDR3 DNA: TGTGCCAGCAGTTTAACTAGCGGGAGGGAGAATGAGCAGTTCTTC.

The chain is built from TRBV19 and TRBJ2-7; TRBD2 matches at 10 bases. The junction had 12 bases not matched to a gene; V was cut back by 5 bases and J by 2 bases. Germline-derived CDR1 and CDR2 are LNHDA and SQIVND (reference sequence). The CDR3 contains 17 residues. CDR3 DNA: TGTGCCAGTAGTGCTTGGCCGGGGACTAGCGTTGCCTACGAGCAGTACTTC. This codes for CASSAWPGTSVAYEQYF.

This chain joins TRBV7-9 and TRBJ1-2; 7 bases match TRBD1. J gave up 8 bases and V 8 bases, and 11 bases lay outside the gene matches. The CDR3 contains 13 residues. CDR1 and CDR2 from the germline V gene are SEHNR and FQNEAQ (reference sequence). DNA for the CDR3: TGTGCCAGCTCCCAGGGGGGTATAGAGGGCTACACCTTC. Translated: CASSQGGIEGYTF. Full variable domain (remainder filled in from reference TRBV7-9 and TRBJ1-2): DTGVSQNPRHKITKRGQNVTFRCDPISEHNRLYWYRQTLGQGPEFLTYFQNEAQLEKSRLLSDRFSAERPKGSFSTLEIQRTEQGDSAMYLCASSQGGIEGYTFGSGTRLTVV.

The chain couples TRBV7-6 to TRBJ2-7; a possible D gene is TRBD2 (6 bases). Trimming took 10 bases from V and 3 from J, leaving 19 bases between them. The CDR3 consists of 14 residues. Germline lookup yields CDR1 SGHVS and CDR2 FNYEAQ. The CDR3 DNA sequence: TGTGCCACAGGCCTGGGAGGTCAACACTACGAGCAGTACTTC. Its translation is CATGLGGQHYEQYF.

The rearrangement links TRBV10-3 to TRBJ2-1; TRBD2 aligns across 12 bases. Germline CDR1 and CDR2: ENHRY and SYGVKD. The CDR3 is made up of 13 amino acids. J was trimmed by 6 bases and V by 8 bases; bases with no gene match: 2. The CDR3 DNA reads TGTGCCATCCGGACTAGCGGGACCAATGAGCAGTTCTTC. Protein: CAIRTSGTNEQFF.

The chain couples TRBV7-3 to TRBJ2-3; 7 bases fit TRBD2. This CDR3 has 13 residues. Germline CDR1 reads SGHTA; CDR2 reads FQGTGA. Trimming took 5 bases from V and 4 from J; bases not matched to a gene: 3. For the CDR3, the DNA is TGTGCCAGCAGCAAAGCGGGATCAGATACGCAGTATTTT. This encodes CASSKAGSDTQYF.

V and J are TRBV7-3 and TRBJ1-2; 7 bases agree with TRBD1. This CDR3 comprises 15 residues. Germline V gene data show CDR1 as SGHTA and CDR2 as FQGTGA. Unmatched junction bases numbered 11, after V lost 5 bases and J lost 5 bases. CDR3 in amino acids: CASSPRGTALYGYTF. The DNA for the CDR3 is TGTGCCAGCAGCCCACGGGGGACAGCTTTATATGGCTACACCTTC.

The V gene is TRBV6-1, the J gene TRBJ1-2, with 7 bases aligning to TRBD1. Per germline, CDR1 MNHNS and CDR2 SASEGT. The CDR3 covers 15 residues. Trimming at V came to 7 bases and at J to 0 bases, leaving 8 bases not matched to a gene. The CDR3 sequence: CASISQGGANYGYTF. The CDR3 DNA reads TGTGCCAGCATTAGCCAGGGGGGAGCTAACTATGGCTACACCTTC.

The chain has TRBV5-1 and TRBJ2-6; D gene uncertain. CDR3 length: 15 residues. V lost 0 bases and J 0 bases, leaving 4 bases between the germline ends. Per the germline V gene, CDR1 is SGHRS and CDR2 is YFSETQ. This chain's CDR3 is CASSLGASGANVLTF. The CDR3 region has the DNA TGCGCCAGCAGCTTGGGGGCCTCTGGGGCCAACGTCCTGACTTTC.

V usage is TRBV6-1 and J usage is TRBJ1-4; D is perhaps TRBD1 (6 bases). Germline V gene sequence: CDR1 MNHNS, CDR2 SASEGT. The CDR3 has 18 amino acids. The germline V and J ends were trimmed by 3 bases and 8 bases, with 25 bases remaining between them. The CDR3 nucleotides are TGTGCCAGCAGTGAGATATACCAGGGGTTTTGGGGGTTCGAAAAACTGTTTTTT. Amino acids: CASSEIYQGFWGFEKLFF.

The chain recombines TRBV5-4 with TRBJ2-5; D is perhaps TRBD2 (7 bases). CDR1 and CDR2 (germline): SGHNT, YYREEE (reference sequence). The CDR3 covers 18 residues. V gave up 0 bases and J gave up 5 bases, with 23 bases separating them. The CDR3 bases are TGTGCCAGCAGCTTGGGCCCGGGTGGGGGCGGAGCGGGGGAGACCCAGTACTTC. Translated, it gives CASSLGPGGGGAGETQYF.

The chain is built from TRBV27 and TRBJ2-1; TRBD2 matches at 10 bases. V gave up 3 bases and J gave up 1 base; unmatched junction bases: 3. This CDR3 has 16 amino acids. Germline V lookup: CDR1 MNHEY, CDR2 SMNVEV (reference sequence). The CDR3 nucleotides are TGTGCCAGCAGTTTCCTAGCGGGAGTATCCTACAATGAGCAGTTCTTC. Its translation: CASSFLAGVSYNEQFF.

The table lists this clone with a few counts. The V gene is TRBV5-6, the J gene TRBJ1-2, with 8 bases that match TRBD1. V dropped 2 bases and J dropped 4; count of bases not matched to a gene: 7. Looked up from germline, CDR1 is SGHDT and CDR2 is YYEEEE. This CDR3 is built from 15 residues. CDR3 bases: TGTGCCAGCAGCTTCCCGGACAGGGAAGGCTATGGCTACACCTTC. Translation: CASSFPDREGYGYTF.

The rearrangement uses TRBV7-8 and TRBJ2-1, with a tentative D call TRBD2 (6 bases). Trimming took off 2 bases at V and 7 bases at J, with 15 bases between the two ends. There are 15 residues in the CDR3. Germline assignment: CDR1 SGHVS and CDR2 FQNEAQ. DNA for the CDR3: TGTGCCAGCAGCTTACACTTCAACGCGGGGAATGAGCAGTTCTTC. It yields the protein CASSLHFNAGNEQFF.

This clone was seen more than once but under ten times. The chain links TRBV6-6 to TRBJ2-5, with TRBD2 matching over 7 bases. The end of the DNA is better explained by TRBJ2-7, so the J call may be wrong. There are 11 residues in the CDR3. The germline gives CDR1 MNHNY, CDR2 SVGAGI (reference sequence). CDR3 protein: CASLGGYEQYF. In DNA, the CDR3 is TGTGCCAGCCTGGGAGGGTACGAGCAGTACTTC.

This chain connects TRBV5-4 to TRBJ1-3; D is perhaps TRBD1 (6 bases). CDR1 is SGHNT and CDR2 is YYREEE in the germline V gene (reference sequence). CDR3 size: 12 residues. The V end was cut by 1 base, the J end by 7 bases, with 6 bases between. CDR3 DNA sequence: TGTGCCAGCAGCTTGAGGGGGAACACCATATATTTT. It yields the protein CASSLRGNTIYF.